This T cell receptor (beta chain) was captured by sequencing in a study of shared clonotypes between healthy human individuals. Study as a whole: Donors were two women and a few men aged 18 to 49.

Germline V gene data show CDR1 as SEHNR and CDR2 as FQNEAQ (reference sequence). The CDR3 covers 15 residues. Losses at the gene ends were 3 bases for V and 9 bases for J; bases not matched to a gene: 7. Clones were read by immunoSEQ multiplex PCR, and TCRdb kept only the in-frame ones, dropping some. This sample yields about 2.3 million clones, of which roughly 92% are seen a single time; around 0.35% belongs to the top ten. In this sample, this clone turned up once. Its antigen is not known. Study-level points and caveats: Naive subsets tended to show greater estimated richness than memory subsets. Clonotypes that were shared across a handful of donors made up around 5.5% of naive CD4 clonotypes.

The chain carries TRBV7-9 and TRBJ2-1; 11 bases fit TRBD2. Sequencing was done on a sample of naive CD4+ T cells from PBMCs. Subset defined: CD45RA+ positively selected. The receptor comes from a man aged 18 to 30 in good health. Some clones in this sample may be carry-over from other donors' samples. The chain's CDR3 is CASSFWGGLAAEQFF. CDR3 in DNA: TGTGCCAGCAGCTTTTGGGGGGGACTAGCGGCTGAGCAGTTCTTC.